The rows below give T cell receptor beta chains drawn from one sample of a study of CD8+CD57+ T cells in acquired aplastic anemia. Via MiXCR, TCRdb re-called the reads, giving one row per CDR3 protein. The profile shows approximately 300,000 distinct CDR3 sequences, approximately 57% of them singletons. The sequenced sample was sorted CD4+, CD8+, or CD8+CD57+ T cells (not recorded which) from PBMCs. These receptors came from a human donor with aplastic anemia. The CDR3 runs from the conserved cysteine through the conserved F or W. The D gene is left open where the match is weak. The size entry is marked missing in some rows and otherwise reads once, few, many or a size class.

cdr3_nt cdr3_aa d_call clone_size j_call v_call
TGTGCCAGCAGCCAGGCGTTTAGCGGGAGGGTTCAAGAGACCCAGTACTTC CASSQAFSGRVQETQYF TRBD2 once TRBJ2-5 TRBV9
TGTGCCAGCAGCCAAGAAGAACAGGGCTATGGCTACACCTTC CASSQEEQGYGYTF - - TRBJ1-2 TRBV4-1
TGTGCCAGCAGGGGGACAAAAAACAATGAGCAGTTCTTC CASRGTKNNEQFF - few TRBJ2-1 TRBV7-6
TGCAATGCTCTTAGGACAGACGGCTGTAATTCACCCCTCCACTTT CNALRTDGCNSPLHF - - TRBJ1-6 TRBV20-1
TGTGCCAGCAGTTTATTTGGGTGGGGAGAGACCCAGTACTTC CASSLFGWGETQYF - - TRBJ2-5 TRBV27
TGCGCCAGCAGCACGTACACGAGGGGCAGGGGTTATTCACCCCTCCACTTT CASSTYTRGRGYSPLHF - - TRBJ1-6 TRBV4-1
TGTGCCATCAGTGAGTGGGGTGGAAATCAGCCCCAGCATTTT CAISEWGGNQPQHF - few TRBJ1-5 TRBV10-3
TGCAGTGCTAGAGATCCTGAGTTCTACGAGCAGTACTTC CSARDPEFYEQYF - few TRBJ2-7 TRBV20-1
TGCAGTGTCGTACAGGGGAACACTGAAGCTTTCTTT CSVVQGNTEAFF - few TRBJ1-1 TRBV20-1
TGTGCCAGCACCGGCGGGGGGGGGGAGACCCAGTACTTC CASTGGGGETQYF TRBD2 - TRBJ2-5 TRBV12-3/TRBV12-4
TGCAGTGCTAGAGATTCCAGCGGGGGGGACGTCCGGGAGACCCAGTACTTC CSARDSSGGDVRETQYF TRBD2 - TRBJ2-5 TRBV20-1
TGCAGTGCTGGCCGGGCCCAACAGTGGGAGCTGTTTTTT CSAGRAQQWELFF - - TRBJ2-2 TRBV20-1
TGTGCCATCAGTGCATCCTTCAGACAGGAGGAGGATGGCTACACCTTC CAISASFRQEEDGYTF - - TRBJ1-2 TRBV10-3
TGCAGTGCTCAGACTAGCGGGAGCTTAGAGACCCAGTACTTC CSAQTSGSLETQYF TRBD2 many TRBJ2-5 TRBV20-1
TGTGCCAGCAGCTTAGGGTCGGGGAGAGCCTACGAGCAGTACTTC CASSLGSGRAYEQYF - many TRBJ2-7 TRBV7-3
TGTGCCACCAGTGCGAGGGGACCGAATCAGCCCCAGCATTTT CATSARGPNQPQHF - - TRBJ1-5 TRBV24-1
TGTGCCAGCAGTTTTCAGGGGGCTGGCACTGAAGCTCTCTTT CASSFQGAGTEALF TRBD1 few TRBJ1-1 TRBV7-3
TGTGCCAGCAGCCCAAGCGTATCCAGGGGCTTGGAGGGCTACACCTTC CASSPSVSRGLEGYTF - - TRBJ1-2 TRBV11-3
TGCAGTGCTAGAACCCTGGGACAGGGTGATGAAAAACTGTTTTTT CSARTLGQGDEKLFF TRBD1 - TRBJ1-4 TRBV20-1
TGTGCCAGCATAGCCGGATATTCACCCCTCCACTTT CASIAGYSPLHF - - TRBJ1-6 TRBV2
TGCGCCAGCAGTGAAAGTAATGGTGCTGAAGAGACCCAGTACTTC CASSESNGAEETQYF - - TRBJ2-5 TRBV10-2
TGTGCCAGCAGCCTAACTAGCGGGGGGATCCAAGGGACCCAGTACTTC CASSLTSGGIQGTQYF TRBD2 - TRBJ2-5 TRBV14
TGTGCCAGCAGTTTCACAGGGGCGTCAATTAACTATGGCTACACCTTC CASSFTGASINYGYTF TRBD1 many TRBJ1-2 TRBV12-3/TRBV12-4
TGTGCCAGCAGCTCATTTGGACAGCAAGAGACCCAGTACTTC CASSSFGQQETQYF - many TRBJ2-5 TRBV7-3
TGTGCCAGCAGCGGGACGCTAGCCAAAAACATTCAGTACTTC CASSGTLAKNIQYF - - TRBJ2-4 TRBV9
TGTGCCAGCAGTGAAAGACAGGGGAGAAATTCACCCCTCCACTTT CASSERQGRNSPLHF TRBD1 many TRBJ1-6 TRBV25-1
TGTGCCAGTAGCGTCCAGGACAGGGTTAATTCACCCCTCCACTTT CASSVQDRVNSPLHF TRBD1 - TRBJ1-6 TRBV19
TGCGCCAGCAAAAACTCGGGACGAGGAGAGCAGTTCTTC CASKNSGRGEQFF - - TRBJ2-1 TRBV5-1
TGTGCCAGCAGCGTGGGACTAGCGGGTCTCACCGGGGAGCTGTTTTTT CASSVGLAGLTGELFF TRBD2 - TRBJ2-2 TRBV9
TGTGCCAGCCTCAGCTCCGATTGGACAGCAGCCTACAATGAGCAGTTCTTC CASLSSDWTAAYNEQFF - - TRBJ2-1 TRBV7-2
TGTGCCAGCAGCCCGGGACTAGCGCGTACCGGGGAGCTGTTTTTT CASSPGLARTGELFF TRBD2 many TRBJ2-2 TRBV7-6
TGTGCCAGCAGCGTAGATCCAGGTGGCTACGAGCAGTACTTC CASSVDPGGYEQYF - - TRBJ2-7 TRBV9
TGTGCCAGCAGTTACTCGATTAGGGGTAACAATGAGCAGTTCTTC CASSYSIRGNNEQFF - many TRBJ2-1 TRBV6-5
TGTGCCAGCACGTCAGGGGGGGCCACTGAAGCTTTCTTT CASTSGGATEAFF TRBD1 - TRBJ1-1 TRBV9
TGTGCCACCAGTGATATACGGACAGGGGGCGCGGAGACCCAGTACTTC CATSDIRTGGAETQYF TRBD1 - TRBJ2-5 TRBV24-1
TGCAGTATCACGGGACAGTGGTACCAAGAGACCCAGTACTTC CSITGQWYQETQYF TRBD1 - TRBJ2-5 TRBV20-1
TGTGCCATCAGTGACCCTACAACCTACAATGAGCAGTTCTTT CAISDPTTYNEQFF - - TRBJ2-1 TRBV10-3
TGCAGCGTTGAGTTTCTGGGGACAGGGGTAGGCTACACCTTC CSVEFLGTGVGYTF TRBD1 - TRBJ1-2 TRBV29-1
TGTGCCAGCAGTTCTCCGGCAGCACCATATAGCAATCAGCCCCAGCATTTT CASSSPAAPYSNQPQHF - - TRBJ1-5 TRBV24-1
TGTGCCATCGCTCCGGGACGGGAGAATTCACCCCTCCACTTT CAIAPGRENSPLHF - - TRBJ1-6 TRBV10-3
TGCAGTGCTAGCCAGGGGGGGAGGGCTCAGCCCCAGCATTTT CSASQGGRAQPQHF TRBD1 many TRBJ1-5 TRBV20-1
TGTGCCAGCAACGCCGAGACAGGATTGAACACTGAAGCTTTCTTT CASNAETGLNTEAFF - - TRBJ1-1 TRBV11-2
TGTGCCAGTGGCGAAGTCGGGGAGTCACCCCTCCACTTT CASGEVGESPLHF - many TRBJ1-6 TRBV19
TGTGCCAGCAGTTACTCCGGGACAGGGGCTTCTGGAAACACCATATATTTT CASSYSGTGASGNTIYF TRBD1 many TRBJ1-3 TRBV6-5
TGTGCCAGCAGCACGCAGGGTACTTCACCCCTCCACTTT CASSTQGTSPLHF - few TRBJ1-6 TRBV7-9
TGCGCCAGCAGTGAGATAGCCGCGTACAATGAGCAGTTCTTC CASSEIAAYNEQFF - many TRBJ2-1 TRBV5-1
TGTGCCACCAGCAGGGGGACAGCCGGGACCCAGTACTTC CATSRGTAGTQYF TRBD1 many TRBJ2-5 TRBV15
TGCGCCAGCAGTAACGGACAGGGGAACTCACCCCTCCACTTT CASSNGQGNSPLHF TRBD1 many TRBJ1-6 TRBV5-1
TGCAGTGCTAGGATTTTTGGGGTTAACTATGGCTACACCTTC CSARIFGVNYGYTF - - TRBJ1-2 TRBV20-1
TGCGCCAGCAGTGCTAGCGGGGGAAGCGCCCTCAATGAGCAGTTCTTC CASSASGGSALNEQFF TRBD2 - TRBJ2-1 TRBV5-1
TGCAGTGCTAGAGTAGGACTGTTTAATCAGCCCCAGCATTTT CSARVGLFNQPQHF - many TRBJ1-5 TRBV20-1